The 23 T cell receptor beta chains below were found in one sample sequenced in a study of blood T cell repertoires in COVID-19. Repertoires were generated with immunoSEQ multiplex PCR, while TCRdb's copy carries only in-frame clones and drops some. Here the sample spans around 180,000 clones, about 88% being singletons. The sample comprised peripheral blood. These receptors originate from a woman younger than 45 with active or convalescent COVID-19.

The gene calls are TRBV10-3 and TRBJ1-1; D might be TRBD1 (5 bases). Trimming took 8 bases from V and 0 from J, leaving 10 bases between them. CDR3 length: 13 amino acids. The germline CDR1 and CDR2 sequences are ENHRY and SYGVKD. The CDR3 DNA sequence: TGTGCCATCCAGGGCCCGATGAACACTGAAGCTTTCTTT. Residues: CAIQGPMNTEAFF.

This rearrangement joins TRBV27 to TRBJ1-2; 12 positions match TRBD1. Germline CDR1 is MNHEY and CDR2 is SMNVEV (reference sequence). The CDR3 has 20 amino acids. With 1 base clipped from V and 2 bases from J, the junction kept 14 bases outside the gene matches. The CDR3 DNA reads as TGTGCCAGCAGTTTATTTGGGGCCGGGACAGGGGGCGATCGGAACTATGGCTACACCTTC. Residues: CASSLFGAGTGGDRNYGYTF.

The CDR3 spells CASSRDRGNYGYTF. The CDR3 nucleotides are TGTGCCAGCAGCCGGGACAGGGGTAACTATGGCTACACCTTC. The chain joins TRBV6-5 to TRBJ1-2, with 10 bases matching TRBD1. In germline, CDR1 is MNHEY, CDR2 SVGAGI. The CDR3 has 14 residues. The V gene end was trimmed by 6 bases and the J gene end by 1 base; junction bases not matched to a gene: 2.

The CDR3 region has the DNA TGTGCCAGCAGCCAAGATGTCCAGAAAAAACTGTTTTTT. Translation: CASSQDVQKKLFF. This chain links TRBV3-1 (or the pseudogene TRBV3-2) with TRBJ1-4; D is undetermined. Per the germline V gene, CDR1 is LGHDT and CDR2 is YNNKEL (reference sequence). This CDR3 region has 13 residues. Trimming cost V 0 bases and J 9 bases, with 8 bases left between them.

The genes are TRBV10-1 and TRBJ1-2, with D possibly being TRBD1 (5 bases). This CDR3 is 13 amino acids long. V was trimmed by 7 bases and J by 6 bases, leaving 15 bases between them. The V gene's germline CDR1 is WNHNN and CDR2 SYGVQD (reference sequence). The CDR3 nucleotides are TGCGCCAGCAATGGGGGGGGGTATAATGGCTACACCTTC. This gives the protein CASNGGGYNGYTF.

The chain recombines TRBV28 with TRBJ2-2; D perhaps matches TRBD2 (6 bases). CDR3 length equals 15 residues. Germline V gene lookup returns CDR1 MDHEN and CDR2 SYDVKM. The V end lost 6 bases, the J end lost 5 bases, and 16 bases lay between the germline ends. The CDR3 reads CASRIGGPGTGELFF. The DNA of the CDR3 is TGTGCCAGCAGGATCGGAGGGCCAGGAACCGGGGAGCTGTTTTTT.

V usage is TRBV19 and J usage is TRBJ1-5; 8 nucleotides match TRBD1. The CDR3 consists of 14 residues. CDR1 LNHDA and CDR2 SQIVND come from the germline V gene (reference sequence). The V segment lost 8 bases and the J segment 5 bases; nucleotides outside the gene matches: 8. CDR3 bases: TGTGCCAGTCGCGACAGGGGCATGCATCAGCCCCAGCATTTT. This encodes CASRDRGMHQPQHF.

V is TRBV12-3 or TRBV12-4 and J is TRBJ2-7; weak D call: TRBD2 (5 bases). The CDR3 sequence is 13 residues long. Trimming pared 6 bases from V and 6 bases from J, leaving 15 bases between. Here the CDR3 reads CASSRAGDAEQYF. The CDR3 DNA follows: TGTGCCAGCAGCCGGGCCGGGGATGCCGAGCAGTACTTC.

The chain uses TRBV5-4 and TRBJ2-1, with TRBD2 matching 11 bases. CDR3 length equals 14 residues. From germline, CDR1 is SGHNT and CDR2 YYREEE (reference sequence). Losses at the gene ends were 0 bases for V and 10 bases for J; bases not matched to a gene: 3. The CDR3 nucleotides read TGTGCCAGCAGCTTGGGGCTAGCGGGAGGCGAGCAGTTCTTC. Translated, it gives CASSLGLAGGEQFF.

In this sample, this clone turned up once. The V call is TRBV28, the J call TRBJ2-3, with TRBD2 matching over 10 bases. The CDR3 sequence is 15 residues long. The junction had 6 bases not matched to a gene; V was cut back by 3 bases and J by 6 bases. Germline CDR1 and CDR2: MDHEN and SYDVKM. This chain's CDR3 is CASSLSSGGADTQYF. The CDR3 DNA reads TGTGCCAGCAGTTTGTCCAGCGGGGGGGCTGATACGCAGTATTTT.

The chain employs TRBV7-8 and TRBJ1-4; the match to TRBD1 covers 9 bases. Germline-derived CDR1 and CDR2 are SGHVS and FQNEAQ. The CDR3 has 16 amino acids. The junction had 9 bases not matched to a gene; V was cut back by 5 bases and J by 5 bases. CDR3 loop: CASSLRQGVINEKLFF. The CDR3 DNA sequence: TGTGCCAGCAGCCTACGACAGGGGGTGATCAATGAAAAACTGTTTTTT.

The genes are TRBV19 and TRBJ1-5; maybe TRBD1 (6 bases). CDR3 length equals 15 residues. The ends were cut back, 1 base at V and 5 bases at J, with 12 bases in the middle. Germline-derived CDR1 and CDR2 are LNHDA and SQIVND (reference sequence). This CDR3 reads CASSIGARGDQPQHF. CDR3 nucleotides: TGTGCCAGTAGTATAGGGGCCAGGGGCGATCAGCCCCAGCATTTT.

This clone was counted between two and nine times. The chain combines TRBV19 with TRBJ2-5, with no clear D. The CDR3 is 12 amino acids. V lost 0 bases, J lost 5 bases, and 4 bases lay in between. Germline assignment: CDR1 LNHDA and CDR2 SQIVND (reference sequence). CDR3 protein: CASSIDTETQYF. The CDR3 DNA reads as TGTGCCAGTAGTATAGACACTGAGACCCAGTACTTC.

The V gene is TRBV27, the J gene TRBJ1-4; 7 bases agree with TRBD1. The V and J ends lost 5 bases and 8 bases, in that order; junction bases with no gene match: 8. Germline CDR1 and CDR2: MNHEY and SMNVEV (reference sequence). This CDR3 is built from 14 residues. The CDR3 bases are TGTGCCAGCAGTAGAACAGGGGTGGGGGAAAAACTGTTTTTT. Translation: CASSRTGVGEKLFF.

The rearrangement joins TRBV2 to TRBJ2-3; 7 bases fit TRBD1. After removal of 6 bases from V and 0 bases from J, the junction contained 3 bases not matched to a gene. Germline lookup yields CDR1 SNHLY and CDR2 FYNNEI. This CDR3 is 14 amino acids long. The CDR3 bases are TGTGCCAGCAGGCTACAGGGGAGCACAGATACGCAGTATTTT. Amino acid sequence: CASRLQGSTDTQYF.

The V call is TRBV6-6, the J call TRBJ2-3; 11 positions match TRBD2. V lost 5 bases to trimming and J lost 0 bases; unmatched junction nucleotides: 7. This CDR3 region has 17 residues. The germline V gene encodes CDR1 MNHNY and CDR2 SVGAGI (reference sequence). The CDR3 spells CASSRVGLAASTDTQYF. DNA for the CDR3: TGTGCCAGCAGTCGCGTGGGACTAGCGGCTAGCACAGATACGCAGTATTTT.

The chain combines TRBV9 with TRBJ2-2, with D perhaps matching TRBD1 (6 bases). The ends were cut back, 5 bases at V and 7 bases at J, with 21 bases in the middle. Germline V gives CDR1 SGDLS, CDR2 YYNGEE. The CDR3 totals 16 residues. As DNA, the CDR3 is TGTGCCAGCAGGACGGAAGGGGGTGGGGAAAACGGGGAGCTGTTTTTT. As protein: CASRTEGGGENGELFF.

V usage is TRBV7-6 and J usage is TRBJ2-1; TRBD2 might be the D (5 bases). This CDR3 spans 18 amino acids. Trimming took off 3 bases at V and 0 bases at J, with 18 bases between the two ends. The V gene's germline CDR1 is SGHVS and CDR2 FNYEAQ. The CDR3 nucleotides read TGTGCCAGCAGCTTCGTCTTTGGAGAACGGGGCTCCTACAATGAGCAGTTCTTC. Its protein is CASSFVFGERGSYNEQFF.

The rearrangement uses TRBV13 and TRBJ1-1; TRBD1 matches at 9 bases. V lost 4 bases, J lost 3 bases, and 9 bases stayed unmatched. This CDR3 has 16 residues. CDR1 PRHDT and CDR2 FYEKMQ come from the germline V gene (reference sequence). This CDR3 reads CASSSPGQGSDTEAFF. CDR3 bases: TGTGCCAGCAGCTCCCCGGGACAGGGATCGGACACTGAAGCTTTCTTT.

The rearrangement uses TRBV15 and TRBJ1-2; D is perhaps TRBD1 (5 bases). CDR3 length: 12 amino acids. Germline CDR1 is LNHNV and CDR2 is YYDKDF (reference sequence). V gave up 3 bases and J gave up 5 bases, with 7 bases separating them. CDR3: CATSSDRYGYTF. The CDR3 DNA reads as TGTGCCACCAGCAGTGACAGATATGGCTACACCTTC.

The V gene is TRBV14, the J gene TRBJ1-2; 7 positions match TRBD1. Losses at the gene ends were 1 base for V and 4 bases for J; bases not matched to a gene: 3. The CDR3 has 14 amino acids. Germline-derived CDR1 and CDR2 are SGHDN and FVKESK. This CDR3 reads CASSQVAGGYGYTF. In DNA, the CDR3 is TGTGCCAGCAGCCAAGTGGCAGGGGGCTATGGCTACACCTTC.

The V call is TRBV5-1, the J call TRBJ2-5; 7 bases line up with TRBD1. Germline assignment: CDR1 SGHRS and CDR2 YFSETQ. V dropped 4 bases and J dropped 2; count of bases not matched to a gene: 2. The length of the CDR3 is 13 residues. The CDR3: CASSGDRQETQYF. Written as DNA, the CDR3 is TGCGCCAGCAGCGGGGACAGACAAGAGACCCAGTACTTC.

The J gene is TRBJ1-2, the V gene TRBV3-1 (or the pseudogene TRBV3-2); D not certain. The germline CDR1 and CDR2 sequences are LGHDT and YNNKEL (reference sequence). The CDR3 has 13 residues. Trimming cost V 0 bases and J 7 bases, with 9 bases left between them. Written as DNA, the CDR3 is TGTGCCAGCAGCCAAGAGCGGGTTGTTGGCTACACCTTC. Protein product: CASSQERVVGYTF.